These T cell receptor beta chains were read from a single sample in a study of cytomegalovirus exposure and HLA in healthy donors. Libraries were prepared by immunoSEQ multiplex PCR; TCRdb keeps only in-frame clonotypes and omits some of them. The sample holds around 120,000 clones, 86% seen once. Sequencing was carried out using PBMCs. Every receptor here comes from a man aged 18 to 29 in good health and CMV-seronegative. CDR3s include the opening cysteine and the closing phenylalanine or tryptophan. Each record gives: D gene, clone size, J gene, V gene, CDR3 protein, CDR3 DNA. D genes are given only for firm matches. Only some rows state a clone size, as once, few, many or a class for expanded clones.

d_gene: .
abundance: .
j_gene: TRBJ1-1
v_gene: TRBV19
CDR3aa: CASSPGRGLGMTEAFF
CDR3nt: TGTGCCAGTAGTCCCGGACGGGGTCTAGGCATGACTGAAGCTTTCTTT

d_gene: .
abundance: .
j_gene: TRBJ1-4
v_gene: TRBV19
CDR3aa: CASSIEQGVKLFF
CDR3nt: TGTGCCAGTAGTATAGAACAGGGTGTGAAACTGTTTTTT

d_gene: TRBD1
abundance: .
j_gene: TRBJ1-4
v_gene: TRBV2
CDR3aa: CASSEQGARANEKLFF
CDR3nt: TGTGCCAGCAGTGAACAGGGGGCTCGGGCTAATGAAAAACTGTTTTTT

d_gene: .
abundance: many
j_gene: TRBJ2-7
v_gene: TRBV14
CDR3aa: CASSPKGARKYF
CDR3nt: TGTGCCAGCAGCCCGAAAGGAGCGCGGAAGTACTTC

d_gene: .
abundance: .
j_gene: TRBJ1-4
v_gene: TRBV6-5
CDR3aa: CASSYGLLPGEKLFF
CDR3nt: TGTGCCAGCAGTTACGGACTCCTCCCCGGTGAAAAACTGTTTTTT

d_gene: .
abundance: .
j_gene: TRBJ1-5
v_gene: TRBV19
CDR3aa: CASRDTGLGNQPQHF
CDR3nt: TGTGCCAGTAGGGATACAGGGTTAGGCAATCAGCCCCAGCATTTT

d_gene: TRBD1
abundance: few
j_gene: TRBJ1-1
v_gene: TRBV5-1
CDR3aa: CASSLDRGSTEAFF
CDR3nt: TGCGCCAGCAGCTTGGACAGGGGTTCCACTGAAGCTTTCTTT

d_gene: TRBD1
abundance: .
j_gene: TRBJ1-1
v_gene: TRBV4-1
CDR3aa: CASSLGQGAGGTEAFF
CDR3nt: TGCGCCAGCAGCCTCGGACAGGGGGCCGGTGGCACTGAAGCTTTCTTT

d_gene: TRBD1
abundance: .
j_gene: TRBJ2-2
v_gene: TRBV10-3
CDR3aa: CAIQGQGYGELFF
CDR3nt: TGTGCCATCCAAGGACAGGGGTACGGGGAGCTGTTTTTT

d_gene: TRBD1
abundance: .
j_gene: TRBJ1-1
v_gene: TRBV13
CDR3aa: CASSQPGQTNTEAFF
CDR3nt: TGTGCCAGCAGCCAGCCGGGACAGACGAACACTGAAGCTTTCTTT

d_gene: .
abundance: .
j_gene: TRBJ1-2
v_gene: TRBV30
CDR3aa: CAWSLAATVDGYTF
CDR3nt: TGTGCCTGGAGTTTAGCAGCGACAGTGGATGGCTACACCTTC

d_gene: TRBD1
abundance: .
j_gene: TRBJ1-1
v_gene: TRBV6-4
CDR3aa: CASSTDRGGTEAFF
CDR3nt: TGTGCCAGCAGTACCGACAGGGGTGGCACTGAAGCTTTCTTT

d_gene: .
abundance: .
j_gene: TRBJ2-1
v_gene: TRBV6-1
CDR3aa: CASSDPPGTYNEQFF
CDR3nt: TGTGCCAGCAGTGATCCCCCCGGGACCTACAATGAGCAGTTCTTC

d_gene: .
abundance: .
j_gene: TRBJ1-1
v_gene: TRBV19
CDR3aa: CASRTDTVNTEAFF
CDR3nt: TGTGCCAGTAGGACGGACACGGTGAACACTGAAGCTTTCTTT

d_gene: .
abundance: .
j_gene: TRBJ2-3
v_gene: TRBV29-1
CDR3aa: CSVEPTGSGTDTQYF
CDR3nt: TGCAGCGTTGAACCGACGGGGTCGGGCACAGATACGCAGTATTTT

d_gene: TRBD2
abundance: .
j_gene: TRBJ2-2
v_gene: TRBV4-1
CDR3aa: CASSATRGLANTGELFF
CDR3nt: TGCGCCAGCAGCGCAACGCGAGGACTAGCGAACACCGGGGAGCTGTTTTTT

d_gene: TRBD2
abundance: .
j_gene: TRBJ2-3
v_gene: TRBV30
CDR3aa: CAWGGSGRAPQSSTDTQYF
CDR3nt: TGTGCCTGGGGAGGTAGCGGGAGGGCCCCCCAATCTAGCACAGATACGCAGTATTTT

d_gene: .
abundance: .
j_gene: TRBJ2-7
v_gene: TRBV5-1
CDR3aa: CASSLDQGNVYEQYF
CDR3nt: TGCGCCAGCAGCTTGGACCAGGGGAATGTATACGAGCAGTACTTC

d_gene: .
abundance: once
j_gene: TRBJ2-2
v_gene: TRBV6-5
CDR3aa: CASSYAWGEINRELFF
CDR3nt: TGTGCCAGCAGTTACGCCTGGGGCGAGATTAACCGGGAGCTGTTTTTT

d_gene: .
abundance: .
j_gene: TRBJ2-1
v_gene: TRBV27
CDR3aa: CASSIGGEGGNEQFF
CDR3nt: TGTGCCAGCAGTATTGGGGGGGAGGGGGGCAATGAGCAGTTCTTC

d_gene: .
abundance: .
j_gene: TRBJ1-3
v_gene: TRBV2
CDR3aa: CASSGGGNTIYF
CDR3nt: TGTGCCAGCAGTGGAGGAGGAAACACCATATATTTT

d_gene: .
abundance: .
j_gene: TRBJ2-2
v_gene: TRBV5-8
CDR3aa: CASSLLTGNTGELFF
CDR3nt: TGTGCCAGCAGCCTATTGACAGGCAACACCGGGGAGCTGTTTTTT

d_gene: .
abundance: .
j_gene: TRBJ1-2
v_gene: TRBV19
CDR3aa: CASSGQGRGYGYTF
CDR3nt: TGTGCCAGTAGTGGTCAGGGAAGGGGGTATGGCTACACCTTC

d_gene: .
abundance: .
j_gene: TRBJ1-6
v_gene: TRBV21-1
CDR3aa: CASWELHF
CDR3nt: TGTGCCAGCTGGGAGCTCCACTTT

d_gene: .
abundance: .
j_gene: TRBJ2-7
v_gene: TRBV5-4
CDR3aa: CASSFRSDEQYF
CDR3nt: TGTGCCAGCAGCTTCAGATCCGACGAGCAGTACTTC

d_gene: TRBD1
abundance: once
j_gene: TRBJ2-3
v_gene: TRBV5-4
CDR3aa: CASSPNRGADTQYF
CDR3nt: TGTGCCAGCAGCCCGAACAGGGGGGCAGATACGCAGTATTTT

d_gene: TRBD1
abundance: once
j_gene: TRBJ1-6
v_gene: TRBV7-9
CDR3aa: CASSSDRGHPSLHF
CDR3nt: TGTGCCAGCAGCTCAGACAGGGGGCATCCATCCCTCCACTTT

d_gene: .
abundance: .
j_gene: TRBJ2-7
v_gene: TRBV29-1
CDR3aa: CSVEYPSPPYEQYF
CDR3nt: TGCAGCGTTGAATATCCTAGTCCCCCCTACGAGCAGTACTTC

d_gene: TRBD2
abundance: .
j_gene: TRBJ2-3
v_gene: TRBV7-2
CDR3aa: CASSPQRGNTDTQYF
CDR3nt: TGTGCCAGCAGCCCACAGCGGGGCAACACAGATACGCAGTATTTT

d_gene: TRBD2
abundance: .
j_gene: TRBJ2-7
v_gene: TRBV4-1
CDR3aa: CASSLEREWTYEQYF
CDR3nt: TGCGCCAGCAGCCTAGAGCGGGAGTGGACCTACGAGCAGTACTTC

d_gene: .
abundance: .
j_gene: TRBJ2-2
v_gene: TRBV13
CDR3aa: CASSLNSANTGELFF
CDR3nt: TGTGCCAGCAGCTTAAATAGTGCGAACACCGGGGAGCTGTTTTTT

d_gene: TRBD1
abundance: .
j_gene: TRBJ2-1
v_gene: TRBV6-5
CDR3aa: CASSYSDRDNEQFF
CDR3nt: TGTGCCAGCAGTTACTCGGACAGGGACAATGAGCAGTTCTTC

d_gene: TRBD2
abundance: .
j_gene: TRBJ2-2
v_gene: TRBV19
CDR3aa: CASSIPGTSGTGELFF
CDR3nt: TGTGCCAGTAGTATTCCCGGGACTAGCGGGACGGGGGAGCTGTTTTTT

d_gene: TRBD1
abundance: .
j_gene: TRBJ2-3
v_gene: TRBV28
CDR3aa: CASGGRDREADTQYF
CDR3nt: TGTGCCAGTGGGGGACGGGACAGGGAGGCAGATACGCAGTATTTT

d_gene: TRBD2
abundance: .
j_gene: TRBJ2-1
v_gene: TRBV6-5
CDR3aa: CASSYQGLGTNNEQFF
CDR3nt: TGTGCCAGCAGTTACCAGGGCCTAGGGACTAACAATGAGCAGTTCTTC